The sample holds many counts of the clone carrying this T cell receptor beta chain. Its cognate antigen is unknown. This record belongs to a study of T cells in Graves' hyperthyroidism and ophthalmopathy. Looking at the study overall: Peripheral blood was obtained at initial diagnosis, preceding any treatment.

Regarding the study as a whole: Most expanded thyroid clonotypes above 0.001 recurred in blood.

TCR beta CDR3 sequences were amplified from RNA transcripts. The HTBI primer set served for first-round RT-PCR of the TCR CDR3. TCRdb redid the calling of the multiplex PCR reads with MiXCR, one entry per CDR3 protein. The sample shows about 520,000 distinct CDR3 sequences, approximately 24% of them seen only once. Ophthalmopathy patients had moderate-to-severe active disease, CAS ≥3, NOSPECS ≥4, and disease duration under 3 months. Uncontrolled infection, other autoimmune disease, pregnancy or lactation barred patients from enrollment. V dropped 0 bases and J dropped 6 bases, with 12 bases sitting between them. Germline V lookup: CDR1 SGHDT, CDR2 YYEEEE. The CDR3 contains 14 residues.

The chain joins TRBV5-6 to TRBJ1-1, with D perhaps TRBD1 (6 bases). Sequencing was carried out using blood. The clonotype comes from a woman aged 25 to 39 with Graves' ophthalmopathy. The CDR3 DNA sequence: TGTGCCAGCAGCTTGGCTGGAGGGGGATCTGAAGCTTTCTTT. Protein sequence: CASSLAGGGSEAFF. Complete variable domain (other parts from reference TRBV5-6 and TRBJ1-1): DAGVTQSPTHLIKTRGQQVTLRCSPKSGHDTVSWYQQALGQGPQFIFQYYEEEERQRGNFPDRFSGHQFPNYSSELNVNALLLGDSALYLCASSLAGGGSEAFFGQGTRLTVV.